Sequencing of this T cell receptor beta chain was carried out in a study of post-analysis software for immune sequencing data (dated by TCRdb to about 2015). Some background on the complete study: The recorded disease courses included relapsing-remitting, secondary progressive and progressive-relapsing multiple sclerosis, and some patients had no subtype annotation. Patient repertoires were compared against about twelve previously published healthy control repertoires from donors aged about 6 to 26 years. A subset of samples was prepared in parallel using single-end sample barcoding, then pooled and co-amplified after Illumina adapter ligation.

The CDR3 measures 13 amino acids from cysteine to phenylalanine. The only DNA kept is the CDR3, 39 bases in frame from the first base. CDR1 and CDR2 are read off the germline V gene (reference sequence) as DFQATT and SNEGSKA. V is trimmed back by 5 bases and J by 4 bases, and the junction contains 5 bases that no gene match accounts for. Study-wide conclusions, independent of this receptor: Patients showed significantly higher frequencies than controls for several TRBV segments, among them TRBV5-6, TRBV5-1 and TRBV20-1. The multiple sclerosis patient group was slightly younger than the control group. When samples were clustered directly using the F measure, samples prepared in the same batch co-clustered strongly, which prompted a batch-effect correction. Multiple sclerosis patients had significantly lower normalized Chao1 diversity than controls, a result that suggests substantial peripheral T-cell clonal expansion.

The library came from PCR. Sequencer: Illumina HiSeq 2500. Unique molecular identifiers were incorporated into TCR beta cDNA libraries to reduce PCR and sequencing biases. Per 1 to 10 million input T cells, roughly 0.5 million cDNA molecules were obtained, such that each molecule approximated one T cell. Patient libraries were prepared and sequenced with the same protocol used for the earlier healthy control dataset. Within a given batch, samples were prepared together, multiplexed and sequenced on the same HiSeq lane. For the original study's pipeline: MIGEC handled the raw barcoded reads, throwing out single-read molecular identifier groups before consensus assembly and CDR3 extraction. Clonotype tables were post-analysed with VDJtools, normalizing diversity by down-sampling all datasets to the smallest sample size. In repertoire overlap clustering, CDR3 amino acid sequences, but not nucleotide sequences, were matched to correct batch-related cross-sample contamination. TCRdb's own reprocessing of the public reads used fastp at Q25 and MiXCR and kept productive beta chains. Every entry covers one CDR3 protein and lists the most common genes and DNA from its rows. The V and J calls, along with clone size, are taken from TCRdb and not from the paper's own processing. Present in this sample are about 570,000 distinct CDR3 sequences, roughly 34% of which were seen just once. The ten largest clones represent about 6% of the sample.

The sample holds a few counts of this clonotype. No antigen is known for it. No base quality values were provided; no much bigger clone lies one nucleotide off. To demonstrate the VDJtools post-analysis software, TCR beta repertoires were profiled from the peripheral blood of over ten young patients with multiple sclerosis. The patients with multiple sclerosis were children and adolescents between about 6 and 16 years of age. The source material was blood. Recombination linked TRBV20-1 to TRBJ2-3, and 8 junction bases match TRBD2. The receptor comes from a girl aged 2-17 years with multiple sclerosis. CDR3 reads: CSARNSGADTQYF. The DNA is TGCAGTGCTCGAAATAGCGGGGCAGATACGCAGTATTTT.